The 14 T cell receptor beta chains in this list originate from one sample, sequenced in a study of blood T cell repertoires in COVID-19. Repertoires were generated with immunoSEQ multiplex PCR, while TCRdb's copy carries only in-frame clones and drops some. The table records about 170,000 clones, roughly 84% of them present only once. Sequenced sample: peripheral blood. The receptors derive from a man between 65 and 79 years old with active or convalescent COVID-19.

The chain couples TRBV9 to TRBJ2-7; 9 nucleotides agree with TRBD1. Per the germline V gene, CDR1 is SGDLS and CDR2 is YYNGEE. This CDR3 is 14 amino acids long. V was pared by 4 bases and J by 1 base, with 3 bases of the junction left unmatched. The CDR3 nucleotides are TGTGCCAGCAGCCTAGACAGGGGGTCCTACGAGCAGTACTTC. It encodes CASSLDRGSYEQYF.

The chain joins TRBV7-3 to TRBJ2-1; perhaps TRBD2 as D (6 bases). The CDR3 length is 15 residues. Between the trimmed V and J ends, which lost 5 bases and 2 bases, there was a span of 13 bases. The germline V gene has CDR1 SGHTA and CDR2 FQGTGA. The CDR3 region has the DNA TGTGCCAGCAGCCCCTACTTAGCGGCCTACAATGAGCAGTTCTTC. It specifies CASSPYLAAYNEQFF. Full variable domain (remainder filled in from reference TRBV7-3 and TRBJ2-1): GAGVSQTPSNKVTEKGKYVELRCDPISGHTALYWYRQSLGQGPEFLIYFQGTGAADDSGLPNDRFFAVRPEGSVSTLKIQRTERGDSAVYLCASSPYLAAYNEQFFGPGTRLTVL.

V and J are TRBV28 and TRBJ1-5; tentatively, D is TRBD1 (6 bases). Germline lookup yields CDR1 MDHEN and CDR2 SYDVKM. V gave up 3 bases and J gave up 0 bases, with 9 bases separating them. The CDR3 has 15 residues. CDR3 residues: CASSFWDNSNQPQHF. CDR3 DNA sequence: TGTGCCAGCAGTTTTTGGGACAATAGCAATCAGCCCCAGCATTTT.

V gene TRBV18 combines with J gene TRBJ1-4, with D possibly being TRBD1 (5 bases). V was cut by 3 bases and J by 5 bases, with 10 bases left in between. Germline lookup yields CDR1 KGHSH and CDR2 LQKENI. This CDR3 region has 14 residues. The DNA for the CDR3 is TGTGCCAGCTCACCCGACAGCAGCAATGAAAAACTGTTTTTT. Translation: CASSPDSSNEKLFF.

This rearrangement joins TRBV18 to TRBJ1-5; D is uncertain. V lost 6 bases and J lost 4, with 7 bases in between. Germline V gene sequence: CDR1 KGHSH, CDR2 LQKENI. This CDR3 has 12 residues. CDR3 sequence (DNA): TGTGCCAGCTCGGAGCCAAATCAGCCCCAGCATTTT. It specifies CASSEPNQPQHF.

This clone has just a few counts. The CDR3 region is CASSYLQLYEQYF. Written as DNA, the CDR3 is TGTGCCAGCAGTTACCTACAGCTCTACGAGCAGTACTTC. The V gene is TRBV6-2 or TRBV6-3, the J gene TRBJ2-7; D not resolved. The CDR3 runs to 13 residues. Trimming cost V 2 bases and J 3 bases, with 8 bases left between them. Germline assignment: CDR1 MNHEY and CDR2 SVGEGT.

The chain uses TRBV6-2 or TRBV6-3 and TRBJ1-5; possibly TRBD1 for D (5 bases). Germline CDR1 MNHEY, CDR2 SVGEGT. Trimming removed 2 bases at V and 0 bases at J, with 14 bases between. The CDR3 runs to 17 residues. The CDR3 DNA reads TGTGCCAGCAGTTACCGCAGGGAGGCCCATAGCAATCAGCCCCAGCATTTT. Translated: CASSYRREAHSNQPQHF.

The genes are TRBV24-1 and TRBJ1-2; D is unresolved. V was shortened by 4 bases and J by 8 bases, with 10 bases between the two germline ends. Germline CDR1 is KGHDR and CDR2 is SFDVKD. The CDR3 spans 12 residues. CDR3 in amino acids: CATSESTRGYTF. In DNA form, the CDR3 reads TGTGCCACCAGTGAGTCGACGAGGGGCTACACCTTC.

The chain combines TRBV27 with TRBJ2-7; TRBD2 matches at 11 bases. J gave up 1 base and V 3 bases, and 2 bases lay outside the gene matches. The CDR3 is 15 residues long. CDR1 and CDR2 from the germline V gene are MNHEY and SMNVEV (reference sequence). CDR3 sequence reads: CASSFLAGGSYEQYF. The CDR3 DNA follows: TGTGCCAGCAGTTTTCTAGCGGGAGGTTCCTACGAGCAGTACTTC.

Here the CDR3 reads CASSLAGRGFANQPQHF. The CDR3, as DNA: TGTGCCAGCAGCTTAGCGGGGAGGGGGTTTGCCAATCAGCCCCAGCATTTT. The V gene is TRBV7-8, the J gene TRBJ1-5, with D perhaps matching TRBD1 (6 bases). Trimming cost V 0 bases and J 3 bases, with 15 bases left between them. CDR1 and CDR2 (germline): SGHVS, FQNEAQ. The CDR3 is 17 amino acids.

V and J are TRBV5-4 and TRBJ2-3; TRBD1 matches at 12 bases. Germline CDR1 is SGHNT and CDR2 is YYREEE (reference sequence). V lost 4 bases to trimming and J lost 9 bases; unmatched junction nucleotides: 9. The CDR3 consists of 15 residues. CDR3 nucleotide sequence: TGTGCCAGCAGCCCTCCGGGACAGGGGGCATTCACGCAGTATTTT. Its protein product is CASSPPGQGAFTQYF.

This sequence joins TRBV3-1 (or the pseudogene TRBV3-2) and TRBJ2-7; weak D call: TRBD1 (8 bases). Germline loops: CDR1 LGHDT, CDR2 YNNKEL (reference sequence). This CDR3 region has 16 residues. V lost 3 bases, J lost 6 bases, and 21 bases lay in between. The CDR3 nucleotides are TGTGCCAGCAGCCATACTAACAGGGGGAGGACTAGCGAGCAGTACTTC. This translates into CASSHTNRGRTSEQYF.

The chain links TRBV7-3 to TRBJ2-1; 7 bases are a match to TRBD1. The CDR3 runs to 16 residues. The trim removed 5 bases at V and 8 bases at J, leaving 15 bases unmatched. Germline V gives CDR1 SGHTA, CDR2 FQGTGA. The CDR3 sequence: CASSPRGGQSTDEQFF. The CDR3 bases are TGTGCCAGCAGCCCCCGTGGGGGACAGAGTACAGATGAGCAGTTCTTC.

The genes are TRBV7-2 and TRBJ1-1; D unclear. In germline, CDR1 is SGHTA, CDR2 FQGNSA. V lost 6 bases and J 6 bases, leaving 14 bases between the germline ends. This CDR3 is 13 amino acids long. The CDR3 region has the DNA TGTGCCAGCAGTTCTCAACCCCAGGCTGAAGCTTTCTTT. This translates into CASSSQPQAEAFF. Looking up the rest from reference TRBV7-2 and TRBJ1-1 gives the full variable domain: GAGVSQSPSNKVTEKGKDVELRCDPISGHTALYWYRQSLGQGLEFLIYFQGNSAPDKSGLPSDRFSAERTGGSVSTLTIQRTQQEDSAVYLCASSSQPQAEAFFGQGTRLTVV.